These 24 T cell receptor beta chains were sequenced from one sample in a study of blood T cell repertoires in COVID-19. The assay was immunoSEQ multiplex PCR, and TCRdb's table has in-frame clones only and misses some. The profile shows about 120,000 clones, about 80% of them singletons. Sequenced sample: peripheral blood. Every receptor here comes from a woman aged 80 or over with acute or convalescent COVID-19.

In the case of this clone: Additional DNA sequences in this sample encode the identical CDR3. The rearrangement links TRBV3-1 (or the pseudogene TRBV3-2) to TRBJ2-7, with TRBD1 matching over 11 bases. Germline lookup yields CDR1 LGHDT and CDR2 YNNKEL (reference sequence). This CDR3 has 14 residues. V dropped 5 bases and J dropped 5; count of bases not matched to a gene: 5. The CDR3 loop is CASSKGQGADEQYF. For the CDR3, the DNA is TGTGCCAGCAGCAAAGGACAGGGGGCCGACGAGCAGTACTTC.

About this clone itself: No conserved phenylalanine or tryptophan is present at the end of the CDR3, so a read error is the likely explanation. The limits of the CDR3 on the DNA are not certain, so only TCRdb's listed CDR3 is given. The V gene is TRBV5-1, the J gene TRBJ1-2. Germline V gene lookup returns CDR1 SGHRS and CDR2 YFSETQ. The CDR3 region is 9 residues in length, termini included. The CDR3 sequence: CASSLDLRP.

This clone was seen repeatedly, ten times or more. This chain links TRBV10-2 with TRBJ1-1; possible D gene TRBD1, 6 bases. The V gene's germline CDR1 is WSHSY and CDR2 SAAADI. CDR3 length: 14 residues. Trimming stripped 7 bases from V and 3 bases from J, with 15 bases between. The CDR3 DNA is TGCGCCAGCATGGGCAGGGGTTCTGACACTGAAGCTTTCTTT. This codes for CASMGRGSDTEAFF.

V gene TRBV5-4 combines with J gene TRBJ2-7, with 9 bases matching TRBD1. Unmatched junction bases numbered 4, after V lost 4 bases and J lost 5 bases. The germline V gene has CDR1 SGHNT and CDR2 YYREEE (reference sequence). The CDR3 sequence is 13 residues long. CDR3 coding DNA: TGTGCCAGCAGCGGCGGGACAGGGAACGAGCAGTACTTC. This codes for CASSGGTGNEQYF.

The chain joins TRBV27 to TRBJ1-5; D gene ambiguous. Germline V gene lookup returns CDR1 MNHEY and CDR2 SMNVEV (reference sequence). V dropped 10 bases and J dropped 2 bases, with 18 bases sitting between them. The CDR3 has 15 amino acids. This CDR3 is CATRKSSRGNQPQHF. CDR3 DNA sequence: TGTGCCACCAGAAAGTCCTCGCGGGGCAATCAGCCCCAGCATTTT.

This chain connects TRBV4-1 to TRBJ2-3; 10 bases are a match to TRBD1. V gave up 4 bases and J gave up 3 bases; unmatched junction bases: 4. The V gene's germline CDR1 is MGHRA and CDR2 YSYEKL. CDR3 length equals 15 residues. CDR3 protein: CASSLKGQGTDTQYF. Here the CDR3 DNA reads TGCGCCAGCAGCCTGAAGGGACAGGGGACAGATACGCAGTATTTT.

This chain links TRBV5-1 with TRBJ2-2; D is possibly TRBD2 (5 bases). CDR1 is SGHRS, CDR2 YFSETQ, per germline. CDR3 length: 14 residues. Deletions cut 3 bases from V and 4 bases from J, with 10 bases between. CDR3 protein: CASSSDTSTGELFF. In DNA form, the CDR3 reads TGCGCCAGCAGCTCGGATACTAGCACCGGGGAGCTGTTTTTT.

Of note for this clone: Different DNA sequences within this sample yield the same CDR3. The CDR3 nucleotides read TGTGCCAGCAGCTACCGGACGGGGACCGGGGAGCTGTTTTTT. Protein product: CASSYRTGTGELFF. The genes are TRBV7-2 and TRBJ2-2; perhaps TRBD2 as D (5 bases). Trimming removed 4 bases from V and 5 bases from J, with 11 bases in between. CDR1 and CDR2 from the germline V gene are SGHTA and FQGNSA. This CDR3 has 14 amino acids.

CDR3 in DNA: TGTGCCAGCAGCTTAGTTGTCAGGGGAACTAATGAAAAACTGTTTTTT. Translated: CASSLVVRGTNEKLFF. V usage is TRBV7-8 and J usage is TRBJ1-4; D is perhaps TRBD1 (6 bases). In germline, CDR1 is SGHVS, CDR2 FQNEAQ. This CDR3 spans 16 amino acids. Trimming removed 1 base from V and 1 base from J, with 10 bases in between.

CDR3 in DNA: TGTGCCAGCAGCCCCCAGAAGGGGACTGAAGCTTTCTTT. Translated: CASSPQKGTEAFF. This chain connects TRBV7-2 to TRBJ1-1; possibly TRBD1 for D (5 bases). The germline V gene encodes CDR1 SGHTA and CDR2 FQGNSA. Trimming shortened V by 5 bases and J by 5 bases, and 12 bases separated the two germline ends. The CDR3 runs to 13 residues.

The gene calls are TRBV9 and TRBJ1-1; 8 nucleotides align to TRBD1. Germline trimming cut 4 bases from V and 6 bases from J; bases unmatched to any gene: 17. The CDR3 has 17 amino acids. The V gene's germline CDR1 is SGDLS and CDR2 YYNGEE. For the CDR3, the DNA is TGTGCCAGCAGCTCCGGGGGGTCAGGGGGCCCCCCGGCTGAAGCTTTCTTT. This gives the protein CASSSGGSGGPPAEAFF.

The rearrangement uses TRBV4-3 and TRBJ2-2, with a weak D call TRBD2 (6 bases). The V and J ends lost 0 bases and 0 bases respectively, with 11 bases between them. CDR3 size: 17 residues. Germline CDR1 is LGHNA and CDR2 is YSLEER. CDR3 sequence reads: CASSQDPGGSNTGELFF. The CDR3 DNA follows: TGCGCCAGCAGCCAAGACCCCGGGGGATCGAACACCGGGGAGCTGTTTTTT.

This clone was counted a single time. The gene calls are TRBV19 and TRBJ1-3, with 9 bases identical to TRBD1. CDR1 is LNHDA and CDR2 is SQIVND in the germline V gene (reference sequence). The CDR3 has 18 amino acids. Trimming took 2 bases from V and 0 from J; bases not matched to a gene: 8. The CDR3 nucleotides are TGTGCCAGTAGTATATTCGCGGGACAGGGTGACTCTGGAAACACCATATATTTT. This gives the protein CASSIFAGQGDSGNTIYF.

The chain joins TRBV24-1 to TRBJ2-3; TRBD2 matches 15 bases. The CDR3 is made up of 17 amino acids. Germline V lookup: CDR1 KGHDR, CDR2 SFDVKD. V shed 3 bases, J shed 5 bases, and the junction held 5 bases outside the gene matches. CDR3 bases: TGTGCCACCAGTGATAGAGGGACTAGCGGGAGGAGAGATACGCAGTATTTT. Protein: CATSDRGTSGRRDTQYF.

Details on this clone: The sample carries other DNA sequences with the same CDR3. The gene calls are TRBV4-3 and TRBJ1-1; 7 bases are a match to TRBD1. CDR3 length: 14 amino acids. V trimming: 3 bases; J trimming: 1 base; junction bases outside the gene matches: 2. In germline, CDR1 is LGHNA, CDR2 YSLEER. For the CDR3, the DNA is TGCGCCAGCAGCCAGGGGACAGAGAACACTGAAGCTTTCTTT. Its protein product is CASSQGTENTEAFF.

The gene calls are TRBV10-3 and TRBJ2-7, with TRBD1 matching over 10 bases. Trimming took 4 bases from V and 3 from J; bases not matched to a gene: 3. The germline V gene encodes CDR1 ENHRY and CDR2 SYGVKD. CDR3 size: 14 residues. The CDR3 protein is CAISGGTGDYEQYF. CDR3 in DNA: TGTGCCATCAGTGGGGGGACAGGGGACTACGAGCAGTACTTC.

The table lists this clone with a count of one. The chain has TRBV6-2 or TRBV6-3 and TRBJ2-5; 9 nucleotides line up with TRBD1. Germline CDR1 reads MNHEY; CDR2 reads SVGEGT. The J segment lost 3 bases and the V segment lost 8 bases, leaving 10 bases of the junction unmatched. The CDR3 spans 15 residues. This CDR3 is CASCFGTGFEETQYF. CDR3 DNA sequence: TGTGCCAGCTGTTTCGGGACAGGGTTCGAAGAGACCCAGTACTTC.

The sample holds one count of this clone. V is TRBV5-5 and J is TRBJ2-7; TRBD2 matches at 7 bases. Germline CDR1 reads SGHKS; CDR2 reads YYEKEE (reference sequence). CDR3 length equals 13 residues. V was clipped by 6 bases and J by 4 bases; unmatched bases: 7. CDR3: CASTPGGRYEQYF. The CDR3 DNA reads TGTGCCAGCACCCCCGGGGGGAGGTACGAGCAGTACTTC.

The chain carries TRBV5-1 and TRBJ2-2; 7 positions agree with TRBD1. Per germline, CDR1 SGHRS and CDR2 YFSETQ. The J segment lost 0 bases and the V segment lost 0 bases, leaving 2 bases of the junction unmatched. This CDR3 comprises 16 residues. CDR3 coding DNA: TGCGCCAGCAGCTTGGAGGGGACAGCGAACACCGGGGAGCTGTTTTTT. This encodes CASSLEGTANTGELFF. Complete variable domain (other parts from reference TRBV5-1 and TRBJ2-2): KAGVTQTPRYLIKTRGQQVTLSCSPISGHRSVSWYQQTPGQGLQFLFEYFSETQRNKGNFPGRFSGRQFSNSRSEMNVSTLELGDSALYLCASSLEGTANTGELFFGEGSRLTVL.

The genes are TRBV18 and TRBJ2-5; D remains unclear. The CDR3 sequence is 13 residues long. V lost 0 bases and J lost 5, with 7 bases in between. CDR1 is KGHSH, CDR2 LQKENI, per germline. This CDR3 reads CASSPPAAETQYF. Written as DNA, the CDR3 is TGTGCCAGCTCACCACCGGCAGCGGAGACCCAGTACTTC.

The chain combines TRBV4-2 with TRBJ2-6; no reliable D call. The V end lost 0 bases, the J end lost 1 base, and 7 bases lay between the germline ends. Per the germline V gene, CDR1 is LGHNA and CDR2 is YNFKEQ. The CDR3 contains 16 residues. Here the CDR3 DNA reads TGTGCCAGCAGCCAAGATAGGAGTTCTGGGGCCAACGTCCTGACTTTC. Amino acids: CASSQDRSSGANVLTF.

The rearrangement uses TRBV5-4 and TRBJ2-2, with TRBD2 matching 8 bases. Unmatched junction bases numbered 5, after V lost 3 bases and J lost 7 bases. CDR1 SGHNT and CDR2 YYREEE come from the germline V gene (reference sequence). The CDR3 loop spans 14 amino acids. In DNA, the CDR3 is TGTGCCAGCAGCTCGGCTAGCGGGCACGGGGAGCTGTTTTTT. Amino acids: CASSSASGHGELFF.

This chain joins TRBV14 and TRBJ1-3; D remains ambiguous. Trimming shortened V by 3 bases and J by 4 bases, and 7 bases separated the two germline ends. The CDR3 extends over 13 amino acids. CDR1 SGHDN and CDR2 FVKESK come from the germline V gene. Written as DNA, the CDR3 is TGTGCCAGCAGCCATATCAGAGGAAACACCATATATTTT. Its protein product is CASSHIRGNTIYF.

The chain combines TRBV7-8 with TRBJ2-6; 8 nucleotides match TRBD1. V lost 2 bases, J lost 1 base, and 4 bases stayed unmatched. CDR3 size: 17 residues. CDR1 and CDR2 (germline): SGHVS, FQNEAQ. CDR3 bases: TGTGCCAGCAGCTTAACTCAGGGGGCTTCTGGGGCCAACGTCCTGACTTTC. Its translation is CASSLTQGASGANVLTF. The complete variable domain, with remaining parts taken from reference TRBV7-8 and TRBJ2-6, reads GAGVSQSPRYKVAKRGQDVALRCDPISGHVSLFWYQQALGQGPEFLTYFQNEAQLDKSGLPSDRFFAERPEGSVSTLKIQRTQQEDSAVYLCASSLTQGASGANVLTFGAGSRLTVL.